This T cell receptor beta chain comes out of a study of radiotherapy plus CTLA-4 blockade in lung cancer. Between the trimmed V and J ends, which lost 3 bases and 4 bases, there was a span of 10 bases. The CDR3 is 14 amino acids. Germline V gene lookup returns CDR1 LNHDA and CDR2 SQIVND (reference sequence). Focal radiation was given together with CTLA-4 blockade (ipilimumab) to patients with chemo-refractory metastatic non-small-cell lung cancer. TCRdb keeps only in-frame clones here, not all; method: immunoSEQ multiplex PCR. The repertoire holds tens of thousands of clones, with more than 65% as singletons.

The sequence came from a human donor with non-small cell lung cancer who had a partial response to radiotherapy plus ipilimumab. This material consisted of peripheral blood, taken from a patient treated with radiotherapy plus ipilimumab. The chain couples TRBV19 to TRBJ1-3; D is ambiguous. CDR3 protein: CASSIGGSGNTIYF. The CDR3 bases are TGTGCCAGTAGTATTGGCGGCTCCGGAAACACCATATATTTT.